The T cell receptor beta chain under discussion was sequenced for a study of T-cell reconstitution after alpha-beta-depleted transplantation in children. This clonotype was seen at least ten times. Germline values: CDR1 SNHLY, CDR2 FYNNEI. V was cut by 6 bases and J by 5 bases, with 17 bases left in between. This CDR3 has 14 amino acids. Unique molecular identifiers featured in how the TCRbeta library was prepared. TCRdb analysed the PCR reads with MiXCR anew, one entry per CDR3 protein. The table lists 170,000 or so distinct CDR3 sequences, about 6.4% of them singletons. The receptor was derived from a human donor who donated a stem cell graft to a child with Wiskott-Aldrich syndrome. V is TRBV2 and J is TRBJ2-7, with D hard to call. Specimen: PBMCs from the stem cell graft donor, collected from the stem cell graft. The CDR3 sequence is CASSRPFGNNEQYF. As DNA, the CDR3 is TGTGCCAGCAGCCGACCATTTGGAAACAACGAGCAGTACTTC.